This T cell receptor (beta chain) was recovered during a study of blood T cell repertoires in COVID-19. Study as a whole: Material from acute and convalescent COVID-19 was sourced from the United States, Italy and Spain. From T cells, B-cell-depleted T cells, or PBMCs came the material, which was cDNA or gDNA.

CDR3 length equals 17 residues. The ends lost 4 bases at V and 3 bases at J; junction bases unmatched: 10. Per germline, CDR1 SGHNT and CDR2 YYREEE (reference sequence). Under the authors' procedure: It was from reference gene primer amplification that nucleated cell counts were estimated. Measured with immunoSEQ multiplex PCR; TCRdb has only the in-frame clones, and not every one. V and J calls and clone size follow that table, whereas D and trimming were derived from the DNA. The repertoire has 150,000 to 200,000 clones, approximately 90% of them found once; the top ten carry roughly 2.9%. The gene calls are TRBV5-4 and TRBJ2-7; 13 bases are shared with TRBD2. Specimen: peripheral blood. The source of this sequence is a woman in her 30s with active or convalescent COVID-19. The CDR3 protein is CASSQGQGLAGVYEQYF. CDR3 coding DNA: TGTGCCAGCAGCCAAGGGCAAGGACTAGCGGGGGTCTACGAGCAGTACTTC.